This T cell receptor beta chain came from a study of blood T cells in healthy people across ages. Study results and limitations: A roughly linear fall in TCR beta diversity per million T cells was seen with increasing age.

Sample-barcoded 5' priming and a J-beta primer mix drove a second PCR of about 6 to 12 cycles. Each cDNA molecule was tagged by a template-switch adaptor with 12 random nucleotides. TCRdb reprocessed the 5' RACE reads via MiXCR and lists one record per CDR3 protein. The sample contains approximately 960,000 distinct CDR3 sequences, approximately 32% of which appear only once. The V end lost 5 bases, the J end lost 0 bases, and 5 bases lay between the germline ends. The CDR3 runs 14 residues. Worth noting for this clonotype: Its antigen is unidentified.

Separately, the same data were catalogued under a study of T cells of mothers and their children. From that second work: Similar thymic selection effects on TCR recombination output appear in pairs, both related and unrelated.

The rearrangement joins TRBV12-3 or TRBV12-4 to TRBJ2-6; D is undetermined. The sequenced material came from blood. This receptor was obtained from a woman between 40 and 55 years old in good health. The CDR3 DNA follows: TGTGCCAGCAGTACGAACTCTGGGGCCAACGTCCTGACTTTC. Its protein is CASSTNSGANVLTF.